Below, 11 T cell receptor beta chains from the same sample are listed, as sequenced in a study of post-analysis software for immune sequencing data. Study-wide results and caveats: Controls showed lower frequencies than patients for roughly 5 TRBV segments, and TRBV5-6, TRBV5-1 and TRBV20-1 were among these.

Their antigens remain unidentified. Prepared libraries of TCR beta cDNA carried unique molecular identifiers. One entry per CDR3 protein, called by TCRdb with MiXCR from the PCR reads. The data show about 430,000 distinct CDR3 sequences, 30% to 45% seen once. Sequencing was performed on blood. The receptors here all came from a girl aged 2-9 years with multiple sclerosis.

This clonotype was recorded a few times. The chain recombines TRBV11-2 with TRBJ1-4; weak D call: TRBD1 (6 bases). The CDR3 is 16 amino acids. Looked up from germline, CDR1 is SGHAT and CDR2 is FQNNGV. V gave up 1 base and J gave up 3 bases, with 12 bases separating them. The CDR3 bases are TGTGCCAGCAGCTTAGTTCAGGGGCTGGCTAATGAAAAACTGTTTTTT. Translation gives CASSLVQGLANEKLFF. The whole variable domain, filled in from reference TRBV11-2 and TRBJ1-4, reads EAGVAQSPRYKIIEKRQSVAFWCNPISGHATLYWYQQILGQGPKLLIQFQNNGVVDDSQLPKDRFSAERLKGVDSTLKIQPAKLEDSAVYLCASSLVQGLANEKLFFGSGTQLSVL.

This chain links TRBV28 with TRBJ2-5; the D gene could be TRBD1 or TRBD2 (5 bases each). The CDR3 extends over 17 amino acids. CDR1 is MDHEN and CDR2 is SYDVKM in the germline V gene. The V end was cut by 1 base, the J end by 2 bases, with 17 bases between. The CDR3 sequence: CASSLYRDGSTQETQYF. CDR3 coding DNA: TGTGCCAGCAGTTTATACCGGGACGGCTCCACTCAAGAGACCCAGTACTTC.

This clonotype appeared a few times. The chain joins TRBV29-1 to TRBJ2-7; possibly TRBD2 for D (5 bases). Germline CDR1 is SQVTM and CDR2 is ANQGSEA. The CDR3 loop spans 11 amino acids. V lost 7 bases and J 7 bases, leaving 14 bases between the germline ends. CDR3 protein: CSAQVSGEQYF. CDR3 DNA sequence: TGCAGCGCCCAGGTTTCGGGGGAGCAGTACTTC.

The table lists this clonotype with a count of one. The chain links TRBV6-5 to TRBJ2-7; 11 bases fit TRBD2. CDR1 MNHEY and CDR2 SVGAGI come from the germline V gene. CDR3 length equals 16 residues. The V gene end was trimmed by 1 base and the J gene end by 7 bases; junction bases not matched to a gene: 9. CDR3 DNA sequence: TGTGCCAGCAGTTACTGGACGGGACTAGCGGCCAATGAGCAGTACTTC. It codes for CASSYWTGLAANEQYF.

This clonotype turned up a few times. V is TRBV7-9 and J is TRBJ2-5; 8 nucleotides line up with TRBD2. Germline CDR1 and CDR2: SEHNR and FQNEAQ (reference sequence). J gave up 5 bases and V 5 bases, and 10 bases lay outside the gene matches. The CDR3 loop spans 15 amino acids. The DNA of the CDR3 is TGTGCCAGCAGCCCGGGACTAGGTGCTCGGGAGACCCAGTACTTC. It codes for CASSPGLGARETQYF.

The genes are TRBV20-1 and TRBJ2-1; 7 nucleotides agree with TRBD2. Germline CDR1 and CDR2: DFQATT and SNEGSKA (reference sequence). This CDR3 is 14 amino acids long. V was clipped by 6 bases and J by 2 bases; unmatched bases: 7. The CDR3 DNA reads as TGCAGTGCATACGCTAGCGGAGCCTACAATGAGCAGTTCTTC. This codes for CSAYASGAYNEQFF.

Written as DNA, the CDR3 is TGTGCCAGCAGCTCCAGGATAACCTACGAGCAGTACTTC. Translated, it gives CASSSRITYEQYF. The V and J genes are TRBV11-2 and TRBJ2-7; D gene uncertain. Looked up from germline, CDR1 is SGHAT and CDR2 is FQNNGV. The CDR3 contains 13 residues. The V and J ends lost 4 bases and 2 bases respectively, with 9 bases between them.

This clonotype was counted a few times. The chain joins TRBV6-2 or TRBV6-3 to TRBJ2-1; tentatively, D is TRBD2 (7 bases). Trimming took 4 bases from V and 7 from J, leaving 17 bases between them. In germline, CDR1 is MNHEY, CDR2 SVGEGT. The CDR3 is 15 amino acids. This CDR3 is CASSSQRGRGNEQFF. As DNA, the CDR3 is TGTGCCAGCAGTTCTCAGAGGGGGAGGGGGAATGAGCAGTTCTTC.

This clonotype was recorded once. V is TRBV28 and J is TRBJ2-1; D call uncertain. Trimming stripped 7 bases from V and 4 bases from J, with 11 bases between. The CDR3 loop spans 13 amino acids. Germline lookup yields CDR1 MDHEN and CDR2 SYDVKM. The CDR3 protein is CASIPSLYNEQFF. The CDR3 DNA follows: TGTGCCAGCATCCCCTCCCTATACAATGAGCAGTTCTTC.

The V gene is TRBV10-3, the J gene TRBJ2-1, with 7 bases identical to TRBD2. The CDR3 spans 15 residues. Germline V gene sequence: CDR1 ENHRY, CDR2 SYGVKD. V shed 5 bases, J shed 2 bases, and the junction held 6 bases outside the gene matches. CDR3: CAISFLAVTYNEQFF. CDR3 nucleotides: TGTGCCATCAGTTTTCTAGCGGTTACCTACAATGAGCAGTTCTTC.

CDR3 nucleotides: TGTGCCAGCAGTTGGCCGGACAGGGCATGGGACGAGCAGTACTTC. This codes for CASSWPDRAWDEQYF. The gene calls are TRBV28 and TRBJ2-5, with 8 nucleotides matching TRBD1. The J call may not be correct, given that the DNA end is closer to TRBJ2-7. Germline CDR1 is MDHEN and CDR2 is SYDVKM. This CDR3 is 15 amino acids long.